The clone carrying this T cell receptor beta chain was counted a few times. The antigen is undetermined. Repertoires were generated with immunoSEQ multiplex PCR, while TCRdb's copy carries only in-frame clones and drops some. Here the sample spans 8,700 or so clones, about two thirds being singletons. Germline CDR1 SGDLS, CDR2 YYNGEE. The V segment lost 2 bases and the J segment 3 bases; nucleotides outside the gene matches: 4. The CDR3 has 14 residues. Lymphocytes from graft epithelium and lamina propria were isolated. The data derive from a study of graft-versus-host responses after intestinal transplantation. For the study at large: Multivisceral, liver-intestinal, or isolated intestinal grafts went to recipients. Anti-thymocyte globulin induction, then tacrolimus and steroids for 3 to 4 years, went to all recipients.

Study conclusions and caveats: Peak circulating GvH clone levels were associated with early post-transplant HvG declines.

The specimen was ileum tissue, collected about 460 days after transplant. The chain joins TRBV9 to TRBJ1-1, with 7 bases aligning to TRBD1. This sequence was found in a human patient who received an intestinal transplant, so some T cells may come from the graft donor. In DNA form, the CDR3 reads TGTGCCAGCAGCGTCCGGGACAGTTACACTGAAGCTTTCTTT. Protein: CASSVRDSYTEAFF.